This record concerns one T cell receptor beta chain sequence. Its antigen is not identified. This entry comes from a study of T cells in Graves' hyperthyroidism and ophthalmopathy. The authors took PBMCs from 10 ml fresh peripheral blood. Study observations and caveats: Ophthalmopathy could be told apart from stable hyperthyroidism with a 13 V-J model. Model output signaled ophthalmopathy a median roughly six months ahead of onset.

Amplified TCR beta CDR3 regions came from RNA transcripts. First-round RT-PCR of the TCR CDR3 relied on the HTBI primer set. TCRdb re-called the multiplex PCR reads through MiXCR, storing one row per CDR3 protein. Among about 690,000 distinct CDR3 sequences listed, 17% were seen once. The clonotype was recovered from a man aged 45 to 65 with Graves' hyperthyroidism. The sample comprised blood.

CDR3 residues: CSARTDYQPQHF. As DNA, the CDR3 is TGCAGTGCTCGGACGGACTATCAGCCCCAGCATTTT. The rearrangement links TRBV20-1 to TRBJ1-5; no definite D call. CDR3 size: 12 residues. The germline V gene has CDR1 DFQATT and CDR2 SNEGSKA (reference sequence). V dropped 5 bases and J dropped 5 bases, with 10 bases sitting between them.